The entry that follows covers one TCR beta chain sequence. Its antigen is undetermined. The data were taken from a study of CD8 T cells in ankylosing spondylitis. Points from the study as a whole: As reported, disease-linked clones showed significant enrichment in matched ankylosing spondylitis synovial fluid. Ankylosing spondylitis blood appeared to be characterized by a TCR beta motif of 8 or 9 highly homologous variants.

The J segment lost 2 bases and the V segment lost 2 bases, leaving 3 bases of the junction unmatched. The CDR3 length is 14 residues. Per the germline V gene, CDR1 is MGHDK and CDR2 is SYGVNS. MiXCR was run by TCRdb on the 5' RACE reads, yielding one entry per CDR3 protein. Among some 200,000 distinct CDR3 sequences, around 13% were seen once, and the ten largest hold 16%. Material for sequencing was blood, either unsorted or a sorted T cell fraction (not recorded which). The sequence was collected from a male donor with ankylosing spondylitis or in good health (not recorded which). This chain links TRBV25-1 with TRBJ2-7; the match to TRBD1 covers 7 bases. The CDR3 region is CASSETGTAYEQYF. For the CDR3, the DNA is TGTGCCAGCAGTGAAACCGGGACAGCCTACGAGCAGTACTTC.